These T cell receptor beta chains were read from a single sample in a study of blood T cells in healthy people across ages. TCRdb processed the 5' RACE reads anew with MiXCR; each CDR3 protein has one entry. The table records 790,000 or so distinct CDR3 sequences, around 50% of them present only once. Sequencing was performed on blood. The source is a man of 80 years or more in good health. Each CDR3 is given with its conserved first and last residue. Each record gives: clone size, D gene, V gene, J gene, CDR3 protein, CDR3 DNA. D genes are given only for firm matches. Some rows mark clone size as missing; the rest say once, few, many or name a class of expanded clone.

abundance: NA
d_gene: NA
v_gene: TRBV29-1
j_gene: TRBJ2-4
CDR3aa: CSAGLGDQNIQYF
CDR3nt: TGCAGCGCTGGACTGGGGGACCAAAACATTCAGTACTTC

abundance: NA
d_gene: NA
v_gene: TRBV10-3
j_gene: TRBJ1-1
CDR3aa: CAIRGYGNTEAFF
CDR3nt: TGTGCCATCCGGGGGTACGGAAACACTGAAGCTTTCTTT

abundance: NA
d_gene: TRBD1
v_gene: TRBV29-1
j_gene: TRBJ2-1
CDR3aa: CSVELEGAHYNEQFF
CDR3nt: TGCAGCGTTGAGTTAGAGGGGGCGCACTACAATGAGCAGTTCTTC

abundance: many
d_gene: TRBD2
v_gene: TRBV20-1
j_gene: TRBJ2-1
CDR3aa: CSARGNRGGYNEQFF
CDR3nt: TGCAGTGCTAGGGGTAACCGCGGGGGCTACAATGAGCAGTTCTTC

abundance: NA
d_gene: TRBD1
v_gene: TRBV19
j_gene: TRBJ2-2
CDR3aa: CASSIMRGRDTGELFF
CDR3nt: TGTGCCAGTAGTATAATGAGGGGGCGAGACACCGGGGAGCTGTTTTTT

abundance: NA
d_gene: NA
v_gene: TRBV7-2
j_gene: TRBJ2-5
CDR3aa: CAGSSQETQYF
CDR3nt: TGTGCCGGCAGTTCTCAAGAGACCCAGTACTTC

abundance: few
d_gene: TRBD2
v_gene: TRBV9
j_gene: TRBJ2-1
CDR3aa: CASSVDSGSHNEQFF
CDR3nt: TGTGCCAGCAGCGTAGATAGCGGGAGCCACAATGAGCAGTTCTTC

abundance: many
d_gene: NA
v_gene: TRBV6-2/TRBV6-3
j_gene: TRBJ2-4
CDR3aa: CASKDGLLAKNIQYF
CDR3nt: TGTGCCAGCAAGGACGGCCTTCTAGCCAAAAACATTCAGTACTTC

abundance: many
d_gene: TRBD2
v_gene: TRBV20-1
j_gene: TRBJ2-7
CDR3aa: CSASPSGRRDEQYF
CDR3nt: TGCAGTGCTAGTCCCAGCGGGAGGCGTGACGAGCAGTACTTC

abundance: NA
d_gene: NA
v_gene: TRBV20-1
j_gene: TRBJ1-5
CDR3aa: CSAWRGSGSNQPQHF
CDR3nt: TGCAGTGCCTGGAGAGGGTCCGGGAGCAATCAGCCCCAGCATTTT

abundance: NA
d_gene: TRBD2
v_gene: TRBV5-4
j_gene: TRBJ2-7
CDR3aa: CASSRTSGATYEQYF
CDR3nt: TGTGCCAGCAGCCGGACTAGCGGGGCTACCTACGAGCAGTACTTC

abundance: NA
d_gene: NA
v_gene: TRBV5-1
j_gene: TRBJ2-7
CDR3aa: CASSLSAPGVSYEQYF
CDR3nt: TGCGCCAGCAGCTTGTCTGCCCCAGGAGTCTCCTACGAGCAGTACTTC

abundance: few
d_gene: TRBD2
v_gene: TRBV4-3
j_gene: TRBJ2-5
CDR3aa: CASSQDTSGRVWEQYF
CDR3nt: TGCGCCAGCAGCCAAGATACTAGCGGGAGAGTATGGGAGCAGTACTTC